The text below deals with one T cell receptor (beta chain). This record belongs to a study of cytomegalovirus exposure and HLA in healthy donors. Looking at the study overall: Earlier sequencing of 150 million to 200 million T cells yielded 100 million to 120 million unique TCR beta sequences.

The CDR3 is 11 residues long. V was shortened by 7 bases and J by 6 bases, with 6 bases between the two germline ends. Germline V gene sequence: CDR1 WSHSY, CDR2 SAAADI. A multiplex PCR was run with 60 Vbeta primers and 13 Jbeta primers. TCRdb's copy holds only in-frame clones and misses some; the assay was immunoSEQ multiplex PCR. This sample has around 130,000 clones, with roughly 70% found just once. This rearrangement joins TRBV10-2 to TRBJ2-2, with D unresolved. Sequenced: PBMCs. The source of this sequence is a man in his forties or fifties in good health and CMV-seropositive. CDR3 residues: CASTTAGELFF. For the CDR3, the DNA is TGCGCCAGCACTACCGCCGGGGAGCTGTTTTTT.